The clone carrying this T cell receptor beta chain was detected a few times. The sample is drawn from a study of blood T cell repertoires in COVID-19. Study-level information: Acute and convalescent COVID-19 specimens originated in the United States, Italy and Spain.

Losses at the gene ends were 5 bases for V and 5 bases for J; bases not matched to a gene: 7. Germline CDR1 MNHNY, CDR2 SVGAGI (reference sequence). This CDR3 is 14 amino acids long. In the original analysis: Amplifying reference gene primers gave estimates of nucleated cell counts. TCRdb's table, derived via immunoSEQ multiplex PCR, lists solely in-frame clones and lacks some. Clone size and V and J calls were adopted from that table, with D and trimming inferred from the DNA. Seen here are more than 100,000 clones, approximately 88% observed once, and the top ten hold more than 2%. The sequencing sample was made of peripheral blood. The J gene is TRBJ2-7, the V gene TRBV6-6; 9 bases line up with TRBD1. This receptor was taken from a man between 65 and 85 years old with active COVID-19. This CDR3 is CASSPGTGPNEQYF. CDR3 coding DNA: TGTGCCAGCAGTCCCGGGACAGGGCCCAACGAGCAGTACTTC.